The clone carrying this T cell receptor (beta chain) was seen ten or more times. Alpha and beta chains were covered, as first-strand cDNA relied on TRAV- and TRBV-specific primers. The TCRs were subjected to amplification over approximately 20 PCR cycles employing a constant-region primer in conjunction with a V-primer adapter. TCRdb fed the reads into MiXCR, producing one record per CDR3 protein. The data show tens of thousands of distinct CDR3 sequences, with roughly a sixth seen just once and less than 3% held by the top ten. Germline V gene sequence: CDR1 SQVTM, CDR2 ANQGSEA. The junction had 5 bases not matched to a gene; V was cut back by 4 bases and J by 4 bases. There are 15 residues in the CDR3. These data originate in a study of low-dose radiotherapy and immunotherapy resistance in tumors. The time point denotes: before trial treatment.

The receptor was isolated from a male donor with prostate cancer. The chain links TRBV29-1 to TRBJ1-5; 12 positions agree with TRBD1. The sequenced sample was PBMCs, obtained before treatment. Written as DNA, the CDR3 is TGCAGCGTTGGACTGGGACAGGGGGCGAATCAGCCCCAGCATTTT. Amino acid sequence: CSVGLGQGANQPQHF.